One T cell receptor beta chain is described in this entry. What it recognizes is unknown. This sample is drawn from a study of beta chain features in type 1 diabetes. Notes on the study in general: Sequencing of cDNA might inflate the share of cells that strongly express TCR.

Every isolated RNA sample was fully reverse transcribed, so sequencing captured expressed TCRB transcripts. Clones were sequenced by immunoSEQ multiplex PCR, and TCRdb holds only the in-frame ones, with some missing. The data contain about half a million clones, roughly 10% of them seen just once; the ten biggest clones take up over 0.035%. The sequence came from a woman under 30 in good health. The sample taken for sequencing was naive CD4+ T cells from blood.

This CDR3 reads CASSLSERGARGDTQYF. Here the CDR3 DNA reads TGTGCCAGCAGTTTAAGTGAGCGGGGGGCCCGCGGGGATACGCAGTATTTT. The chain combines TRBV28 with TRBJ2-3, with TRBD2 matching over 9 bases. CDR3 length equals 17 residues. The junction had 12 bases not matched to a gene; V was cut back by 2 bases and J by 6 bases. Germline assignment: CDR1 MDHEN and CDR2 SYDVKM.